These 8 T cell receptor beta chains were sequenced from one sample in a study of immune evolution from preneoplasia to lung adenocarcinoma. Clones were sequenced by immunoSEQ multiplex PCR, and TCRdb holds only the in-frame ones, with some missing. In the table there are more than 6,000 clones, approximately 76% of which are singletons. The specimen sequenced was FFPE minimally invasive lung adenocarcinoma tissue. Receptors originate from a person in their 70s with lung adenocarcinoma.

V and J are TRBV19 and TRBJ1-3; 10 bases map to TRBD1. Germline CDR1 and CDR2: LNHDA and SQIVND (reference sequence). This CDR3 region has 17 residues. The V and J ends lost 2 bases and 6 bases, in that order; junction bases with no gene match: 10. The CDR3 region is CASSIPTSGTGENTIYF. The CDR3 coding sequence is TGTGCCAGTAGTATACCTACATCAGGGACAGGGGAAAACACCATATATTTT.

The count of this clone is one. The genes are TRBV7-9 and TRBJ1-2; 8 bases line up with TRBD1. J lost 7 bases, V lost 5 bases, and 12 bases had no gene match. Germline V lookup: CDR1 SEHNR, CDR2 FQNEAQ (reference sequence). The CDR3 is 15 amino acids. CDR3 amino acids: CASSARQGTSFGYTF. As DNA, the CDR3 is TGTGCCAGCAGCGCACGACAGGGGACCAGTTTTGGCTACACCTTC. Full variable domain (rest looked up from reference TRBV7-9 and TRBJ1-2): DTGVSQNPRHKITKRGQNVTFRCDPISEHNRLYWYRQTLGQGPEFLTYFQNEAQLEKSRLLSDRFSAERPKGSFSTLEIQRTEQGDSAMYLCASSARQGTSFGYTFGSGTRLTVV.

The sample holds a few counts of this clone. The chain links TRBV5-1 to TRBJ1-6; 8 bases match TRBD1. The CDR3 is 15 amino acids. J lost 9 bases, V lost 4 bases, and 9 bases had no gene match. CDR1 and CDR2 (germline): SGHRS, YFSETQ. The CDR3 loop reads CASSLGTGQGSPLHF. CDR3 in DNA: TGCGCCAGCAGCCTGGGGACAGGCCAGGGTTCACCCCTCCACTTT.

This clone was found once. The CDR3: CASSESGRREQYF. The CDR3 DNA reads as TGCGCCAGCAGTGAGTCGGGCAGACGCGAGCAGTACTTC. V usage is TRBV10-2 and J usage is TRBJ2-7; D unclear. The CDR3 consists of 13 residues. The V end lost 0 bases, the J end lost 6 bases, and 9 bases lay between the germline ends. Looked up from germline, CDR1 is WSHSY and CDR2 is SAAADI.

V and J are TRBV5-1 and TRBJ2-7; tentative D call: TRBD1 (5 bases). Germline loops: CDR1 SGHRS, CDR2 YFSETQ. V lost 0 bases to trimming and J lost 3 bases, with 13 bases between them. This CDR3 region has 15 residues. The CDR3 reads CASSLALGAYYEQYF. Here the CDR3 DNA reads TGCGCCAGCAGCTTGGCCCTTGGGGCCTACTACGAGCAGTACTTC.

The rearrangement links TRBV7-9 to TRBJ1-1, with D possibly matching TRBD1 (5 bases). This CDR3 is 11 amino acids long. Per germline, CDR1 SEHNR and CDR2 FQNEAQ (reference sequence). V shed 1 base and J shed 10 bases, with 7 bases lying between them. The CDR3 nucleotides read TGTGCCAGCAGCTTAGAGGGGCGAGCTTTCTTT. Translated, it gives CASSLEGRAFF.

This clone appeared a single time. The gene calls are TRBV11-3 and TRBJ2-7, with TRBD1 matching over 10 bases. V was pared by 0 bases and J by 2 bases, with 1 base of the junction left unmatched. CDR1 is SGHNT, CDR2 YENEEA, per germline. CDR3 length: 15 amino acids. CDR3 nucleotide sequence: TGTGCCAGCAGCTTAGACGGGACAGGGGCCTACGAGCAGTACTTC. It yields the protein CASSLDGTGAYEQYF.

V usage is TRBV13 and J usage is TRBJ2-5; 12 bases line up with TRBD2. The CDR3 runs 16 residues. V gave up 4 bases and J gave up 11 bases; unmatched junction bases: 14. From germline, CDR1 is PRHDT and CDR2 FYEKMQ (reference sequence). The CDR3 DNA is TGTGCCAGCAGCTCCTCGACTAGCGGGAGAGTAGAAGAGCAGTACTTC. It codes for CASSSSTSGRVEEQYF.